This passage covers 18 T cell receptor beta chains from one sample sequenced in a study of blood T cell repertoires in COVID-19. Sequenced by immunoSEQ multiplex PCR; TCRdb stores in-frame clones only, minus some. Among about 190,000 clones listed, less than 85% were seen once. The sample comprised peripheral blood. The receptor source for this set is a man aged 50 or older who had recovered from COVID-19.

This clone appeared a single time. J is TRBJ1-2 and V is TRBV6-5, with TRBD1 identical over 7 bases. Germline CDR1 and CDR2: MNHEY and SVGAGI. The CDR3 has 13 amino acids. V was pared by 5 bases and J by 2 bases, with 2 bases of the junction left unmatched. CDR3: CASSTGQNYGYTF. The CDR3 DNA is TGTGCCAGCAGTACGGGACAGAACTATGGCTACACCTTC.

J is TRBJ2-1 and V is TRBV27, with D possibly matching TRBD1 (7 bases). CDR1 is MNHEY and CDR2 is SMNVEV in the germline V gene (reference sequence). Trimming removed 6 bases from V and 4 bases from J, with 16 bases in between. The CDR3 spans 15 residues. The CDR3 region is CASSQTRDSYNEQFF. The CDR3 DNA is TGTGCCAGCAGCCAGACTAGGGACAGTTACAATGAGCAGTTCTTC.

The genes are TRBV6-6 and TRBJ2-7; 7 nucleotides align to TRBD2. Germline values: CDR1 MNHNY, CDR2 SVGAGI (reference sequence). This CDR3 spans 14 amino acids. The V and J ends lost 6 bases and 4 bases, in that order; junction bases with no gene match: 9. CDR3 in amino acids: CASRAGGRVYEQYF. CDR3 nucleotide sequence: TGTGCCAGCAGGGCTGGCGGGAGAGTGTACGAGCAGTACTTC.

V usage is TRBV2 and J usage is TRBJ1-2, with 7 bases identical to TRBD1. The V and J ends lost 4 bases and 7 bases, in that order; junction bases with no gene match: 6. This CDR3 is built from 13 residues. Germline V lookup: CDR1 SNHLY, CDR2 FYNNEI. The CDR3 DNA reads TGTGCCAGCAGTGCCGACAGGGCGGGTGGCTACACCTTC. This codes for CASSADRAGGYTF.

CDR3 loop: CASTAGGGAKNIQYF. CDR3 bases: TGTGCCAGCACCGCGGGAGGGGGGGCCAAAAACATTCAGTACTTC. The rearrangement uses TRBV6-5 and TRBJ2-4, with 9 bases matching TRBD2. Trimming took 7 bases from V and 1 from J; bases not matched to a gene: 5. CDR3 length: 15 residues. Germline values: CDR1 MNHEY, CDR2 SVGAGI.

The chain carries TRBV19 and TRBJ1-1, with D maybe TRBD1 (6 bases). The length of the CDR3 is 12 residues. Germline CDR1 is LNHDA and CDR2 is SQIVND (reference sequence). V was shortened by 7 bases and J by 4 bases, with 10 bases between the two germline ends. As DNA, the CDR3 is TGTGCCAGTAAGGGGGAAATCACTGAAGCTTTCTTT. Translating gives CASKGEITEAFF.

The rearrangement links TRBV29-1 to TRBJ2-5; 7 bases map to TRBD2. This CDR3 spans 13 amino acids. Unmatched junction bases numbered 10, after V lost 3 bases and J lost 9 bases. Germline CDR1 is SQVTM and CDR2 is ANQGSEA. The DNA of the CDR3 is TGCAGCGTTGACCTGCTAGCGGCCGAGGCCCAGTACTTC. This codes for CSVDLLAAEAQYF.

This chain links TRBV7-2 with TRBJ2-3, with a tentative D call TRBD1 (5 bases). CDR1 and CDR2 from the germline V gene are SGHTA and FQGNSA. The CDR3 has 14 amino acids. V was clipped by 3 bases and J by 5 bases, with 12 bases between them. The chain's CDR3 is CASSFQGQGDTQYF. The CDR3 DNA reads as TGTGCCAGCAGCTTCCAGGGCCAGGGAGATACGCAGTATTTT.

The genes are TRBV5-5 and TRBJ1-6, with D tentatively TRBD1 (6 bases). The CDR3 extends over 14 amino acids. The V gene's germline CDR1 is SGHKS and CDR2 YYEKEE (reference sequence). Between the trimmed V and J ends, which lost 2 bases and 5 bases, there was a span of 8 bases. The CDR3 DNA follows: TGTGCCAGCAGCTTAGACAGGAATAATTCACCCCTCCACTTT. This sequence encodes CASSLDRNNSPLHF.

CDR3 region: CASSSLAGSTDTQYF. The CDR3 region has the DNA TGTGCCAGCAGCTCCCTAGCGGGGAGCACAGATACGCAGTATTTT. The gene calls are TRBV5-6 and TRBJ2-3; TRBD2 agrees at 9 bases. The CDR3 consists of 15 residues. Germline V gene lookup returns CDR1 SGHDT and CDR2 YYEEEE. With V trimmed by 3 bases and J by 0 bases, 2 bases remained unmatched.

The chain has TRBV10-3 and TRBJ1-2, with TRBD1 identical over 8 bases. The CDR3 is 14 amino acids. Germline V lookup: CDR1 ENHRY, CDR2 SYGVKD. V gave up 6 bases and J gave up 4 bases; unmatched junction bases: 7. The CDR3 DNA is TGTGCCATCAGAGAAGGCACAGGGGGCTATGGCTACACCTTC. Its translation: CAIREGTGGYGYTF.

This clone was counted between two and nine times. The V call is TRBV2, the J call TRBJ2-3, with TRBD2 matching over 12 bases. Losses at the gene ends were 7 bases for V and 0 bases for J; bases not matched to a gene: 5. This CDR3 has 16 residues. The germline V gene encodes CDR1 SNHLY and CDR2 FYNNEI. The CDR3 DNA reads as TGTGCCAGCACCCACGGGACTAGCGGGAGCACAGATACGCAGTATTTT. Protein: CASTHGTSGSTDTQYF. The full variable domain, completed using reference TRBV2 and TRBJ2-3, is EPEVTQTPSHQVTQMGQEVILRCVPISNHLYFYWYRQILGQKVEFLVSFYNNEISEKSEIFDDQFSVERPDGSNFTLKIRSTKLEDSAMYFCASTHGTSGSTDTQYFGPGTRLTVL.

In DNA form, the CDR3 reads TGTGCCAGCAGCTTGGTGCCTACTAGCAATCAGCCCCAGCATTTT. Its translation is CASSLVPTSNQPQHF. The chain links TRBV5-5 to TRBJ1-5; D unclear. Germline V gene data show CDR1 as SGHKS and CDR2 as YYEKEE (reference sequence). V dropped 0 bases and J dropped 0 bases, with 7 bases sitting between them. The CDR3 is 15 residues long.

This rearrangement joins TRBV7-3 to TRBJ2-3; 9 bases line up with TRBD1. The CDR3 sequence is 15 residues long. The V and J ends lost 5 bases and 5 bases, in that order; junction bases with no gene match: 8. Germline values: CDR1 SGHTA, CDR2 FQGTGA. The CDR3 region has the DNA TGTGCCAGCAGCCGCCTGGGACAGGGCGGAGATACGCAGTATTTT. It encodes CASSRLGQGGDTQYF.

This clone was seen more than once but under ten times. V usage is TRBV25-1 and J usage is TRBJ1-2; D remains ambiguous. Per the germline V gene, CDR1 is MGHDK and CDR2 is SYGVNS. The CDR3 covers 10 residues. Trimming left V 8 bases short and J 3 bases short, with 4 bases between. CDR3 protein: CASYYYGYTF. In nucleotides, the CDR3 is TGTGCCAGCTACTACTATGGCTACACCTTC.

The chain carries TRBV5-8 and TRBJ1-5; 9 bases map to TRBD1. Germline V gene data show CDR1 as SGHTS and CDR2 as YDEGEE. CDR3 length: 16 residues. The V gene end was trimmed by 4 bases and the J gene end by 0 bases; junction bases not matched to a gene: 5. DNA for the CDR3: TGTGCCAGCAGCGCTACAGGGGGCTCTAGCAATCAGCCCCAGCATTTT. The encoded protein is CASSATGGSSNQPQHF.

CDR3 sequence (DNA): TGCGCCAGCAGCCACCAGGGACTAGCGGTTCCCTACGAGCAGTACTTC. Translated: CASSHQGLAVPYEQYF. The V and J genes are TRBV4-1 and TRBJ2-7; 11 nucleotides line up with TRBD2. The CDR3 runs to 16 residues. Germline CDR1 MGHRA, CDR2 YSYEKL. V trimming: 3 bases; J trimming: 2 bases; junction bases outside the gene matches: 6.

This rearrangement joins TRBV6-2 or TRBV6-3 to TRBJ1-1; no reliable D call. Trimming removed 5 bases at V and 1 base at J, with 8 bases between. Looked up from germline, CDR1 is MNHEY and CDR2 is SVGEGT. The CDR3 totals 13 residues. The CDR3: CASSNLPNTEAFF. CDR3 nucleotides: TGTGCCAGCAGTAACCTACCGAACACTGAAGCTTTCTTT.